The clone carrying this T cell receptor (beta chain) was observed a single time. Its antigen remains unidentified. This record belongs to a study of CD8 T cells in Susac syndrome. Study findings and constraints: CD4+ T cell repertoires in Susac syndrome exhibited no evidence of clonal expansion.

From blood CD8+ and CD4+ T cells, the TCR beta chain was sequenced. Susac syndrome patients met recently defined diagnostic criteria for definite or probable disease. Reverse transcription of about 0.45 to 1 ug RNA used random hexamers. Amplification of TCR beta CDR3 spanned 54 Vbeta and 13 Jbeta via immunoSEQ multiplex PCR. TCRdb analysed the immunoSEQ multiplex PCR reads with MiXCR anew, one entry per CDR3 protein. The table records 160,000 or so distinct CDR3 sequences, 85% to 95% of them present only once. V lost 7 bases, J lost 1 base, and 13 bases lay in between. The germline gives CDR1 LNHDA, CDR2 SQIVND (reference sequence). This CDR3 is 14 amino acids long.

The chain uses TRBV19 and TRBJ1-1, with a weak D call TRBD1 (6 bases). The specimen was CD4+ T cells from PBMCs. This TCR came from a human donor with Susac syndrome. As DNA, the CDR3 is TGTGCCAGTATCCAAACAGGGCGGAACACTGAAGCTTTCTTT. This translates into CASIQTGRNTEAFF.